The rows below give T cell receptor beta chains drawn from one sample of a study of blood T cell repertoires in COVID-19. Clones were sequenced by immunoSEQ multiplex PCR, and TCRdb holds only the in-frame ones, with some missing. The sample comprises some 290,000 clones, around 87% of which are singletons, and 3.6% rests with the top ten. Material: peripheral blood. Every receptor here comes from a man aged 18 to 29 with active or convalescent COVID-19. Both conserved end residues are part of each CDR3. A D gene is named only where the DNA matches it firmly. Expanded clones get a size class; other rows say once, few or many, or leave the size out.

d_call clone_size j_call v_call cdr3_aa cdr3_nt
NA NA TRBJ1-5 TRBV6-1 CASSEFYRNQPQHF TGTGCCAGCAGTGAATTCTACCGGAATCAGCCCCAGCATTTT
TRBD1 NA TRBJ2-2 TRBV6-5 CASSYPQGVGTGELFF TGTGCCAGCAGTTACCCCCAGGGGGTGGGAACCGGGGAGCTGTTTTTT
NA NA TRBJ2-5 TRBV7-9 CAGQDRQETQYF TGTGCCGGGCAAGACAGGCAAGAGACCCAGTACTTC
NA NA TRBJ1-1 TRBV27 CASSSQDGNTEAFF TGTGCCAGCAGTTCCCAGGATGGAAACACTGAAGCTTTCTTT
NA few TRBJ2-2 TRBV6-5 CASKIPGELFF TGTGCCAGCAAAATCCCAGGGGAGCTGTTTTTT
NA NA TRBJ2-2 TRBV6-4 CASSERAKKTVGYTGELFF TGTGCCAGCAGTGAGAGAGCTAAAAAGACAGTGGGCTACACCGGGGAGCTGTTTTTT
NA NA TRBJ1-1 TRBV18 CASSPIYNAEAFF TGTGCCAGCTCACCAATCTATAACGCTGAAGCTTTCTTT
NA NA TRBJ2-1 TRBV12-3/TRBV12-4 CASSLVANEQFF TGTGCCAGCAGTTTAGTAGCTAATGAGCAGTTCTTC
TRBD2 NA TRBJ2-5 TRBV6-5 CASTQRGLRGTQYF TGTGCCAGCACCCAGCGGGGCCTTCGGGGGACCCAGTACTTC
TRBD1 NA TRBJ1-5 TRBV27 CASRAGTDNQPQHF TGTGCCAGCAGGGCCGGGACAGACAATCAGCCCCAGCATTTT
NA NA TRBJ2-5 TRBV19 CASRVRGQETQYF TGTGCCAGTAGGGTACGGGGACAAGAGACCCAGTACTTC
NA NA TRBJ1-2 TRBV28 CASSYGHNYGYTF TGTGCCAGCAGTTATGGACATAACTATGGCTACACCTTC
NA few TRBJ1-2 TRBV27 CASSPREGWAYGYTF TGTGCCAGCAGTCCCCGTGAGGGATGGGCCTATGGCTACACCTTC
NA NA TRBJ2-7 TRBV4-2 CASSQDRMSGYEQYF TGTGCCAGCAGCCAAGACCGCATGTCGGGCTACGAGCAGTACTTC
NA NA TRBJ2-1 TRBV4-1 CASTRGSSYNEQFF TGCGCCAGCACGCGTGGGAGCTCCTACAATGAGCAGTTCTTC
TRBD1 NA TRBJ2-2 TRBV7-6 CASSRQGENTGELFF TGTGCCAGCAGCAGACAGGGGGAGAACACCGGGGAGCTGTTTTTT
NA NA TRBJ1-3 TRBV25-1 CASSLGGPSTIYF TGTGCCAGCTCCCTCGGGGGGCCATCAACCATATATTTT
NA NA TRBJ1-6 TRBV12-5 CASGSEDNSPLHF TGTGCTAGTGGTTCAGAGGATAATTCACCCCTCCACTTT
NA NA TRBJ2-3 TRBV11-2 CASSSFGTDTQYF TGTGCCAGCAGCTCCTTTGGCACAGATACGCAGTATTTT
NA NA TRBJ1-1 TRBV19 CASSIQEYTEAFF TGTGCCAGTAGTATACAGGAATACACTGAAGCTTTCTTT
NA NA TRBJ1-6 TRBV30 CAWSVVGEGPLHF TGTGCCTGGAGTGTGGTAGGGGAAGGGCCCCTCCACTTT
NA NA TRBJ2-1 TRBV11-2 CASSFSLPGNYNEQFF TGTGCCAGCAGCTTCTCACTCCCGGGAAACTACAATGAGCAGTTCTTC
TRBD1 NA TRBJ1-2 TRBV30 CASESDRDYGYTF TGTGCCTCAGAGTCCGACAGGGATTATGGCTACACCTTC
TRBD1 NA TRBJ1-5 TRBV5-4 CASSRQGPNQPQHF TGTGCCAGCAGCCGACAGGGACCCAATCAGCCCCAGCATTTT
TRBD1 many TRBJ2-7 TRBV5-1 CASRQGYEQYF TGCGCCAGCAGACAGGGGTACGAGCAGTACTTC
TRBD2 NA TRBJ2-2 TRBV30 CAWSVLAGETGELFF TGTGCCTGGAGTGTATTGGCGGGAGAGACCGGGGAGCTGTTTTTT
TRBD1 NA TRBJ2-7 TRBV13 CASSFGQGGDEQYF TGTGCCAGCAGCTTCGGACAGGGGGGCGACGAGCAGTACTTC
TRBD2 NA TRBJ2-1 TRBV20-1 CSASSGRDEQFF TGCAGTGCTAGTAGCGGGAGAGATGAGCAGTTCTTC
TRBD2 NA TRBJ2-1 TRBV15 CATSRDRRLADNEQFF TGTGCCACCAGCAGAGATCGCCGGCTAGCGGACAATGAGCAGTTCTTC
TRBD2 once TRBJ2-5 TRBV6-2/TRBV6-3 CASSYEALAGLYF TGTGCCAGCAGTTACGAAGCGCTAGCGGGGCTGTACTTC
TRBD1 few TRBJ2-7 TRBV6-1 CASSEGGQGRGEQYF TGTGCCAGCAGTGAAGGTGGACAGGGCCGTGGGGAGCAGTACTTC
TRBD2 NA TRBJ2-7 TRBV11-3 CASSLGPGGPGEQYF TGTGCCAGCAGCTTAGGCCCGGGAGGGCCGGGAGAGCAGTACTTC
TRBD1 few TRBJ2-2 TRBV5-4 CASGFIQGDTGELFF TGTGCCAGCGGATTCATTCAGGGGGACACCGGGGAGCTGTTTTTT
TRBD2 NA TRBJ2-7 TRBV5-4 CASSFAGGRMSRGRYF TGTGCCAGCAGCTTTGCGGGAGGGCGGATGAGTCGTGGGAGGTACTTC
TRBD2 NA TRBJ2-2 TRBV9 CASSVLAGGPTGELFF TGTGCCAGCAGCGTACTAGCGGGGGGGCCCACCGGGGAGCTGTTTTTT
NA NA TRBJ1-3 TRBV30 CAWSEGGGGNTIYF TGTGCCTGGAGTGAGGGGGGGGGAGGAAACACCATATATTTT
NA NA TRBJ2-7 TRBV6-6 CASSLPSPSGEEQYF TGTGCCAGCAGCCTTCCTAGCCCTTCGGGTGAGGAGCAGTACTTC
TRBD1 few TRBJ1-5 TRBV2 CASRGQGDQPQHF TGTGCCAGCAGGGGACAGGGAGATCAGCCCCAGCATTTT
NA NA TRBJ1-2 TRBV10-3 CAISDTERNYGYTF TGTGCCATCAGTGACACAGAAAGGAACTATGGCTACACCTTC
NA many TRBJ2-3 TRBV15 CATSTETGADTQYF TGTGCCACCAGCACTGAAACGGGAGCAGATACGCAGTATTTT
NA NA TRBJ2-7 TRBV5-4 CASSTYEVYEQYF TGTGCCAGCAGCACCTACGAGGTATACGAGCAGTACTTC